Here is one T cell receptor beta chain with its context. Sequenced by immunoSEQ multiplex PCR; TCRdb stores in-frame clones only, minus some. The table includes roughly 50,000 clones, approximately 92% detected once. This entry belongs to a study of T cell changes during pregnancy in multiple sclerosis. V dropped 7 bases and J dropped 4 bases, with 17 bases sitting between them. The CDR3 loop spans 14 amino acids. Germline V gene sequence: CDR1 SGHDT, CDR2 YYEEEE. This chain uses TRBV5-6 with TRBJ1-2; a weak D match, TRBD1 (5 bases). Specimen: CD4+ T cells from peripheral blood mononuclear cells, collected in the third trimester of pregnancy. The sequence derives from a female donor with multiple sclerosis, enrolled in a pregnancy study. In DNA, the CDR3 is TGTGCCAGCTCCCCCGCAGGGTCTGGCTATGGCTACACCTTC. Protein sequence: CASSPAGSGYGYTF.